A selection of T cell receptor beta chains follows, all from one sample in a study of T cells in Graves' hyperthyroidism and ophthalmopathy. In TCRdb, the multiplex PCR reads were re-called with MiXCR into one record per CDR3 protein. The sample lists 250,000 to 300,000 distinct CDR3 sequences; about 14% were seen once. Specimen: blood. All receptors come from a young woman with Graves' hyperthyroidism that later progressed to Graves' ophthalmopathy. CDR3s include the opening cysteine and the closing phenylalanine or tryptophan. The order of the fields is V gene, J gene, CDR3 length, CDR3 protein.

V: TRBV10-3; J: TRBJ2-3; length: 14; CDR3: CAISPSDLRDTQYF
V: TRBV6-1; J: TRBJ2-7; length: 14; CDR3: CASAGGGILREQYF
V: TRBV27; J: TRBJ1-1; length: 14; CDR3: CASTPRGRRTEAFF
V: TRBV9; J: TRBJ1-2; length: 13; CDR3: CASSVVTGKGYTF
V: TRBV19; J: TRBJ2-2; length: 13; CDR3: CASSPDRPGELFF
V: TRBV4-3; J: TRBJ2-3; length: 16; CDR3: CASSQKGGQITDTQYF
V: TRBV6-1; J: TRBJ2-4; length: 15; CDR3: CASRPGDSKKNIQYF
V: TRBV6-2/TRBV6-3; J: TRBJ2-1; length: 15; CDR3: CASSDGTSGRNEQFF
V: TRBV7-8; J: TRBJ2-7; length: 13; CDR3: CASSLGGVNEQYF
V: TRBV7-9; J: TRBJ2-2; length: 17; CDR3: CATQTRSGRGNTGELFF
V: TRBV7-6; J: TRBJ2-5; length: 15; CDR3: CASSPGEGLSETQYF
V: TRBV2; J: TRBJ2-3; length: 16; CDR3: CASSALPGEEMDTQYF
V: TRBV6-1; J: TRBJ2-6; length: 15; CDR3: CASSSRVSGANVLTF
V: TRBV15; J: TRBJ2-4; length: 16; CDR3: CATSARTGIGKNIQYF
V: TRBV24-1; J: TRBJ2-3; length: 18; CDR3: CATSEYTGLEKGTDTQYF
V: TRBV28; J: TRBJ2-3; length: 15; CDR3: CASSTPGLGTDTQYF
V: TRBV30; J: TRBJ1-1; length: 14; CDR3: CAWSRRAGNTEAFF
V: TRBV18; J: TRBJ2-7; length: 13; CDR3: CASSPGAGREQYF
V: TRBV7-7; J: TRBJ2-3; length: 15; CDR3: CASSFGQGSTDTQYF
V: TRBV19; J: TRBJ2-7; length: 15; CDR3: CASSKLAGGSYEQYF
V: TRBV20-1; J: TRBJ2-1; length: 14; CDR3: CSASVSGRAWEQFF
V: TRBV28; J: TRBJ2-3; length: 15; CDR3: CASGSTGTGTDTQYF
V: TRBV12-3/TRBV12-4; J: TRBJ1-4; length: 13; CDR3: CASLKATNEKLFF
V: TRBV28; J: TRBJ2-2; length: 15; CDR3: CASSLGGRVGGELFF
V: TRBV2; J: TRBJ2-1; length: 14; CDR3: CASNRKTGKDEQFF
V: TRBV3-1; J: TRBJ2-7; length: 17; CDR3: CASSQDLRLAGGYEQYF
V: TRBV20-1; J: TRBJ2-3; length: 15; CDR3: CSAEGERENPDTQYF
V: TRBV28; J: TRBJ2-4; length: 13; CDR3: CASSLEGGYIQYF
V: TRBV6-1; J: TRBJ2-1; length: 15; CDR3: CASSAESGSRNEQFF
V: TRBV29-1; J: TRBJ2-2; length: 13; CDR3: CSVVGTNTGELFF
V: TRBV20-1; J: TRBJ1-1; length: 15; CDR3: CSARATLGGWAEAFF
V: TRBV5-1; J: TRBJ2-7; length: 15; CDR3: CAGSLGLPSSYEQYF
V: TRBV9; J: TRBJ1-2; length: 14; CDR3: CASSRGPVVWGYTF
V: TRBV7-2; J: TRBJ2-5; length: 15; CDR3: CASSLVASGPETQYF
V: TRBV27; J: TRBJ1-4; length: 13; CDR3: CASSLQGSEKLFF
V: TRBV12-3/TRBV12-4; J: TRBJ1-2; length: 12; CDR3: CASSLGGIGYTF
V: TRBV19; J: TRBJ2-1; length: 17; CDR3: CASSRLAGLGQIYEQFF
V: TRBV6-6; J: TRBJ1-1; length: 14; CDR3: CASSYSSRHTEAFF
V: TRBV7-2; J: TRBJ1-1; length: 15; CDR3: CASSPRESGRAEAFF
V: TRBV7-6; J: TRBJ2-1; length: 15; CDR3: CASSLDGGRHNEQFF
V: TRBV7-7; J: TRBJ1-5; length: 16; CDR3: CASSSCWSYPDQPQHF